The 11 T cell receptor beta chains presented below share a single source sample, sequenced in a study of human T cells and chemical hapten exposure. Time point defined: patch test 3, about 24 weeks after DPC sensitization. Indicated treatment: therapeutic diphenylcyclopropenone sensitization with weekly scalp DPC. The study extracted total RNA from unfractionated whole blood. TCRdb re-called the RACE reads with MiXCR, one entry per CDR3 protein. The repertoire holds some 38,000 distinct CDR3 sequences, with 9.5% as singletons. Sample: whole blood, taken in connection with sensitization to the hapten diphenylcyclopropenone (DPC). The receptors were sampled from a man aged 50-60 years with alopecia areata. Some clones in this sample may be carry-over from other donors' samples.

The chain recombines TRBV5-1 with TRBJ2-3, with D possibly TRBD2 on 6 matching bases. The CDR3 has 14 amino acids. Germline V gene data show CDR1 as SGHRS and CDR2 as YFSETQ. Between the trimmed V and J ends, which lost 7 bases and 2 bases, there was a span of 14 bases. The CDR3 here is CASYSGGATDTQYF. CDR3 coding DNA: TGCGCCAGCTACTCGGGCGGGGCCACAGATACGCAGTATTTT. The whole variable domain, remainder taken from reference TRBV5-1 and TRBJ2-3, is KAGVTQTPRYLIKTRGQQVTLSCSPISGHRSVSWYQQTPGQGLQFLFEYFSETQRNKGNFPGRFSGRQFSNSRSEMNVSTLELGDSALYLCASYSGGATDTQYFGPGTRLTVL.

This clonotype occurred a few times. The chain has TRBV12-3 or TRBV12-4 and TRBJ2-4; D call uncertain. CDR3 length equals 16 residues. Trimming removed 2 bases at V and 0 bases at J, with 11 bases between. The DNA for the CDR3 is TGTGCCAGCAGTTTAAATTCGTGGGTAGCCAAAAACATTCAGTACTTC. The encoded protein is CASSLNSWVAKNIQYF.

This clonotype was seen more than once but under ten times. The rearrangement links TRBV7-2 to TRBJ2-7, with D maybe TRBD1 (6 bases). Germline CDR1 is SGHTA and CDR2 is FQGNSA. The CDR3 is 15 residues long. The V and J ends lost 4 bases and 2 bases respectively, with 15 bases between them. CDR3: CASSSFMTGPYEQYF. The CDR3 nucleotides read TGTGCCAGCAGCTCCTTCATGACAGGACCCTACGAGCAGTACTTC.

This clonotype was counted between two and nine times. This rearrangement joins TRBV6-2 or TRBV6-3 to TRBJ2-6; no firm D call. V was pared by 6 bases and J by 0 bases, with 12 bases between. This CDR3 region has 16 residues. The germline V gene encodes CDR1 MNHEY and CDR2 SVGEGT. Here the CDR3 DNA reads TGTGCCAGCAGCCCACCAGGATCCTCTGGGGCCAACGTCCTGACTTTC. It codes for CASSPPGSSGANVLTF.

This chain joins TRBV5-1 and TRBJ2-6, with D possibly called TRBD1 or TRBD2 (5 bases each). Germline loops: CDR1 SGHRS, CDR2 YFSETQ. V was trimmed by 3 bases and J by 13 bases, leaving 17 bases between them. The CDR3 length is 14 residues. The CDR3 DNA follows: TGCGCCAGCAGCTCCTTCGGGGACGGAGATGTCCTGACTTTC. It is translated as CASSSFGDGDVLTF.

This clonotype was counted a few times. The rearrangement uses TRBV4-1 and TRBJ2-2; the match to TRBD2 covers 11 bases. The germline gives CDR1 MGHRA, CDR2 YSYEKL. This CDR3 comprises 17 residues. V trimming: 3 bases; J trimming: 5 bases; junction bases outside the gene matches: 8. The CDR3 DNA reads as TGCGCCAGCAGCCATCTCCCTAGCGGGAGGATTACCGGGGAGCTGTTTTTT. Its translation is CASSHLPSGRITGELFF.

The chain has TRBV5-1 and TRBJ2-2; D unresolved. Per germline, CDR1 SGHRS and CDR2 YFSETQ. CDR3 length equals 15 residues. V lost 0 bases and J 0 bases, leaving 6 bases between the germline ends. The CDR3 DNA follows: TGCGCCAGCAGCTTGGGAGCGACGAACACCGGGGAGCTGTTTTTT. This encodes CASSLGATNTGELFF.

This clonotype was detected many times. The chain carries TRBV10-3 and TRBJ2-2, with D hard to call. Germline values: CDR1 ENHRY, CDR2 SYGVKD. The CDR3 covers 15 residues. Deletions cut 3 bases from V and 5 bases from J, with 13 bases between. The CDR3: CAISDGAYSTGELFF. Here the CDR3 DNA reads TGTGCCATCAGTGATGGTGCCTATTCAACCGGGGAGCTGTTTTTT.

This clonotype appeared many times. The chain uses TRBV2 and TRBJ1-2; no clear D gene. The CDR3 is 12 residues long. The V and J ends lost 2 bases and 8 bases respectively, with 9 bases between them. Germline CDR1 SNHLY, CDR2 FYNNEI. DNA for the CDR3: TGTGCCAGCAGTGAATATGTAGTAGGCTACACCTTC. Translated, it gives CASSEYVVGYTF.

The chain combines TRBV10-3 with TRBJ2-7; D call uncertain. This CDR3 has 13 residues. V was pared by 0 bases and J by 5 bases, with 8 bases between. CDR1 ENHRY and CDR2 SYGVKD come from the germline V gene. CDR3 sequence (DNA): TGTGCCATCAGTGAGTCGAATTCGAACGAGCAGTACTTC. This gives the protein CAISESNSNEQYF.

This clonotype was seen a few times. The rearrangement joins TRBV6-5 to TRBJ2-7; D is possibly TRBD1 (6 bases). With 6 bases removed from V and 3 bases from J, the gap between germline ends came to 18 bases. Germline-derived CDR1 and CDR2 are MNHEY and SVGAGI. The CDR3 is made up of 15 amino acids. CDR3 sequence: CASRYEGQGSYEQYF. The CDR3 DNA sequence: TGTGCCAGCAGGTACGAGGGACAAGGCAGCTACGAGCAGTACTTC.